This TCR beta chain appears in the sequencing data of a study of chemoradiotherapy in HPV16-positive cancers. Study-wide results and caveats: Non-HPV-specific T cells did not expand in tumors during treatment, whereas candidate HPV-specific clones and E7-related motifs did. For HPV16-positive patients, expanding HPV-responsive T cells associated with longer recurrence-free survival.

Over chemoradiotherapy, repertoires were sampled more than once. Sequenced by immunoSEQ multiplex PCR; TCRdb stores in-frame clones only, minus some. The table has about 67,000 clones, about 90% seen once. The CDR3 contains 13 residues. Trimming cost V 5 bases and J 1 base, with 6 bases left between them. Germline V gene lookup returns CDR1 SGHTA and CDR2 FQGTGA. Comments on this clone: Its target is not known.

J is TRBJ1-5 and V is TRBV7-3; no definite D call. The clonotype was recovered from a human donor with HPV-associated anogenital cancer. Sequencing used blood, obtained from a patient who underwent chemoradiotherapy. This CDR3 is CASSLTSNQPQHF. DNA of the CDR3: TGTGCCAGCAGCCTTACCAGCAATCAGCCCCAGCATTTT.